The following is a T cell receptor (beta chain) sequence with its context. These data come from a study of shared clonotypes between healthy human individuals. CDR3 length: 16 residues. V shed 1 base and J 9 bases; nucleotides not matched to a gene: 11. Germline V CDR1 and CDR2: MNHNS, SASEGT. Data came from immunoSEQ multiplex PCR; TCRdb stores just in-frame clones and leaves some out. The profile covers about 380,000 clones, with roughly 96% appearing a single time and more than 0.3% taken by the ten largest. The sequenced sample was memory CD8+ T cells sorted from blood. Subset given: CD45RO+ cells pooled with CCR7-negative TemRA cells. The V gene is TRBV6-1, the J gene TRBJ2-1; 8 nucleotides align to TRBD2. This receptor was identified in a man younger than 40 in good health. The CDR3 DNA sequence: TGTGCCAGCAGTGAAGGCTTAGCGGGAAAGGGTGGTGAGCAGTTCTTC. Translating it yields CASSEGLAGKGGEQFF.